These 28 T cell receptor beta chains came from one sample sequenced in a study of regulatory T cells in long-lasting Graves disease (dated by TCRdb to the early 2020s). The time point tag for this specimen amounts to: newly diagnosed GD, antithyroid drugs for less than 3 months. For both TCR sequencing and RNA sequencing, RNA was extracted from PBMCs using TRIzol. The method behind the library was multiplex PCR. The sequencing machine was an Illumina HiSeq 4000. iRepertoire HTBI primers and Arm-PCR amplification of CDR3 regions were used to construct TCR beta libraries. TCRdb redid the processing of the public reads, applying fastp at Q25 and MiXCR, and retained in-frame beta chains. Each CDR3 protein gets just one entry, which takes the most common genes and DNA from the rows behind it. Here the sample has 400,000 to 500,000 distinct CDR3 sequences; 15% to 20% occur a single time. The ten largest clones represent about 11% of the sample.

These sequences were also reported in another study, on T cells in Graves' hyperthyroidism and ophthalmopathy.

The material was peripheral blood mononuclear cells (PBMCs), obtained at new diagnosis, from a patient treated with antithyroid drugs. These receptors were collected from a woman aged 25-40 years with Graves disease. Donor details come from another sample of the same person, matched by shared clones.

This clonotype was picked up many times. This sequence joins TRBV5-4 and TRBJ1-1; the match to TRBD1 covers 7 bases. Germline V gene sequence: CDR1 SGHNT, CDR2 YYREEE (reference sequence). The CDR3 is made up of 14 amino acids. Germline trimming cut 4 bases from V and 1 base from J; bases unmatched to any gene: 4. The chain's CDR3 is CASSTGQKNTEAFF. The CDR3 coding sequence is TGTGCCAGCAGCACGGGACAGAAGAACACTGAAGCTTTCTTT.

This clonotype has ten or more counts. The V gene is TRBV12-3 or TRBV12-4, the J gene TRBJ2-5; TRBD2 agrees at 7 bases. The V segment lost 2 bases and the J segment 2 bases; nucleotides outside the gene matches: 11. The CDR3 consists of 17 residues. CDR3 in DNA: TGTGCCAGCAGTTTAACTGGGGGGAGGGGACCTCAAGAGACCCAGTACTTC. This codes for CASSLTGGRGPQETQYF.

This chain's CDR3 is CASSLRPGGGGNEQFF. The CDR3 nucleotides are TGTGCCAGCAGCCTACGCCCAGGGGGGGGGGGCAATGAGCAGTTCTTC. The chain uses TRBV13 and TRBJ2-5; the D call may be TRBD1 or TRBD2 (7 bases each). The J call is in doubt because the DNA end fits TRBJ2-1 better. Per germline, CDR1 PRHDT and CDR2 FYEKMQ (reference sequence). The CDR3 covers 16 residues.

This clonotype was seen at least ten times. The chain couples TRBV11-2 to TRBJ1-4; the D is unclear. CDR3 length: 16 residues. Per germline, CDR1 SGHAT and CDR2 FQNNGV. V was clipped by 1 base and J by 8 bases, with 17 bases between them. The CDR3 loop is CASSLGPRTTREKLFF. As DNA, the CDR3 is TGTGCCAGCAGCTTAGGCCCCCGGACTACTAGGGAAAAACTGTTTTTT.

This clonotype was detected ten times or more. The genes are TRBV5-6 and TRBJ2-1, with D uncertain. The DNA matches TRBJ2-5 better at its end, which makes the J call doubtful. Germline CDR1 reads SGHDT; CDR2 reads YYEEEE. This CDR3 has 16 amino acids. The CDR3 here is CASSLRVTGPRETQYF. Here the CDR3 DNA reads TGTGCCAGCAGCTTGAGGGTAACCGGTCCGCGTGAGACCCAGTACTTC.

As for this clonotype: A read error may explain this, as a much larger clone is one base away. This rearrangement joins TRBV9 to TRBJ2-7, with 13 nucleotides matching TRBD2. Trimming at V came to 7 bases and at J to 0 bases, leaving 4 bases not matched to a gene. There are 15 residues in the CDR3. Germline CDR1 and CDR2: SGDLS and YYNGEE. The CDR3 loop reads CASGRTSGSSYEQYF. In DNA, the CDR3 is TGTGCCAGCGGAAGGACTAGCGGGAGCTCCTACGAGCAGTACTTC.

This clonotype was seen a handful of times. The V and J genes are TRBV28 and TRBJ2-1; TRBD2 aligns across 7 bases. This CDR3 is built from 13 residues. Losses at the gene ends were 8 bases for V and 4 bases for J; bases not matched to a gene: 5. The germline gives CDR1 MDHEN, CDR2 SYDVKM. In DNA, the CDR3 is TGTGCCAGCGGAGCGGGACGGTACAATGAGCAGTTCTTC. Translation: CASGAGRYNEQFF.

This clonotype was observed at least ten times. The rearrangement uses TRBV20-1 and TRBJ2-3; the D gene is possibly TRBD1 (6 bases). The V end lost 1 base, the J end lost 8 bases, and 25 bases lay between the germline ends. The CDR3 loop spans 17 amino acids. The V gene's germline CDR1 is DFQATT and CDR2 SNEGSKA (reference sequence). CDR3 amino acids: CSARATQLQGSQGTQYF. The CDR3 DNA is TGCAGTGCTAGAGCCACCCAACTACAGGGTTCACAGGGTACGCAGTATTTT.

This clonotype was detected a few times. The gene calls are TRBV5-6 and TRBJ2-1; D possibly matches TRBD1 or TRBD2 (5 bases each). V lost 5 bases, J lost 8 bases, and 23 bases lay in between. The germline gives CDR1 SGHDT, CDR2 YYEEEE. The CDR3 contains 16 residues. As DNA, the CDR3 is TGTGCCAGCAGATCTTCTCCGGGGCCTCCAGGCGATGAGCAGTTCTTC. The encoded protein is CASRSSPGPPGDEQFF.

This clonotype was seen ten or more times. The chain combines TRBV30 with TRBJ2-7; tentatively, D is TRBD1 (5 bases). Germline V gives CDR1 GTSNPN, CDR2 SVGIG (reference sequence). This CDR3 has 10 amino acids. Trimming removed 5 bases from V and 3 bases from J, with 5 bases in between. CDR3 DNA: TGTGCCTGGGGACACTACGAGCAGTACTTC. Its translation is CAWGHYEQYF. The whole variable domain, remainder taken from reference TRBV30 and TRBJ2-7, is SQTIHQWPATLVQPVGSPLSLECTVEGTSNPNLYWYRQAAGRGLQLLFYSVGIGQISSEVPQNLSASRPQDRQFILSSKKLLLSDSGFYLCAWGHYEQYFGPGTRLTVT.

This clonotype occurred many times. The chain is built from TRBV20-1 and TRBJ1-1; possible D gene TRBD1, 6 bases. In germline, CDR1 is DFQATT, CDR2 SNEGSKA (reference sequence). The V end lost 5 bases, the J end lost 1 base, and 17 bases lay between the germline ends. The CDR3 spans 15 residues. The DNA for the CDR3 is TGCAGTGCTCGCCTACAGGGTTTGGGGAACACTGAAGCTTTCTTT. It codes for CSARLQGLGNTEAFF.

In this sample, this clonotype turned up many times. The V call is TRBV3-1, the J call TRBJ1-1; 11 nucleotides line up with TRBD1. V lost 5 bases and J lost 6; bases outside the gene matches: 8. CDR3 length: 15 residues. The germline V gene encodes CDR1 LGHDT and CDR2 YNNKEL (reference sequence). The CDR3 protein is CASSSGQGEWAEAFF. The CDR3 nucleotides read TGTGCCAGCAGCTCGGGACAGGGGGAATGGGCTGAAGCTTTCTTT.

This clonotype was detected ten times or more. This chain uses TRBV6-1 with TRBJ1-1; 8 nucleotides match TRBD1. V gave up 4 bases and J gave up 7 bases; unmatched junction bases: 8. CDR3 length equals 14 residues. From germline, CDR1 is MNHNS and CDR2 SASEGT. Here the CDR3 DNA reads TGTGCCAGCAGTGCTTCAGGGGGCGCGGGTGAAGCTTTCTTT. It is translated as CASSASGGAGEAFF.

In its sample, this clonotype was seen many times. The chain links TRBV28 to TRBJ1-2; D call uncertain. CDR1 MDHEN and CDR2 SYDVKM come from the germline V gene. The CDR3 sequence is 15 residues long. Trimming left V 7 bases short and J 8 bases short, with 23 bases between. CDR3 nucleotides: TGTGCCAGCAACCTAGGCGTCTCGGGTTATGAGGGCTACACCTTC. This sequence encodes CASNLGVSGYEGYTF.

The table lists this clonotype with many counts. CDR3 DNA: TGCGCCAGCAGCTTGGTGGCTAGCGGGGGGGCAGATACGCAGTATTTT. Protein sequence: CASSLVASGGADTQYF. The chain couples TRBV5-1 to TRBJ2-3, with TRBD2 identical over 12 bases. Germline V gives CDR1 SGHRS, CDR2 YFSETQ. The CDR3 runs to 16 residues. The J segment lost 4 bases and the V segment lost 0 bases, leaving 3 bases of the junction unmatched.

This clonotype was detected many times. Here the CDR3 DNA reads TGCGCCAGCAGCTTGGAATCGGGAGCGTCTATTGAGCAGTTCTTC. It is translated as CASSLESGASIEQFF. This rearrangement joins TRBV5-1 to TRBJ2-1; possibly TRBD2 for D (6 bases). The germline V and J ends were trimmed by 0 bases and 9 bases, with 16 bases remaining between them. Germline CDR1 reads SGHRS; CDR2 reads YFSETQ. The CDR3 runs to 15 residues.

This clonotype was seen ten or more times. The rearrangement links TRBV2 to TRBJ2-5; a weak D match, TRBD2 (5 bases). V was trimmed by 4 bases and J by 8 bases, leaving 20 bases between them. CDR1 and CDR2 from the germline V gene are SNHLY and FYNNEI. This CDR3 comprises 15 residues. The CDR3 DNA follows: TGTGCCAGCAGTGCGGGCAAAAGCAGCGGAGTAACCCAGTACTTC. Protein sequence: CASSAGKSSGVTQYF. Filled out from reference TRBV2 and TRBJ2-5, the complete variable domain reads EPEVTQTPSHQVTQMGQEVILRCVPISNHLYFYWYRQILGQKVEFLVSFYNNEISEKSEIFDDQFSVERPDGSNFTLKIRSTKLEDSAMYFCASSAGKSSGVTQYFGPGTRLLVL.

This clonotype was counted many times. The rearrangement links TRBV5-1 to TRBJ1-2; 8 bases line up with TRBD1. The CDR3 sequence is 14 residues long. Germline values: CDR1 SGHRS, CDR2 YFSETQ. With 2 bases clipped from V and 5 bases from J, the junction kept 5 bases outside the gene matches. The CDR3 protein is CASSLLGQGYGYTF. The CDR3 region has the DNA TGCGCCAGCAGCTTACTCGGACAGGGATATGGCTACACCTTC.

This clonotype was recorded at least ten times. CDR3 in DNA: TGTGCCACCTTACCCCGACAGGGAAGTACAGGGCAGTACTTC. Translation: CATLPRQGSTGQYF. The chain has TRBV2 and TRBJ2-7, with TRBD1 matching over 7 bases. The germline CDR1 and CDR2 sequences are SNHLY and FYNNEI. V lost 10 bases, J lost 9 bases, and 18 bases stayed unmatched. The CDR3 sequence is 14 residues long.

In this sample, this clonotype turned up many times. CDR3 amino acids: CASRRLAGGTYNEQFF. The CDR3 nucleotides read TGTGCCAGCAGAAGACTAGCGGGAGGGACCTACAATGAGCAGTTCTTC. The rearrangement joins TRBV2 to TRBJ2-1; 14 bases are a match to TRBD2. Trimming cost V 6 bases and J 2 bases; bases outside gene matches: 3. The CDR3 consists of 16 residues. Germline assignment: CDR1 SNHLY and CDR2 FYNNEI. The variable domain in full, with the rest retrieved from reference TRBV2 and TRBJ2-1, is EPEVTQTPSHQVTQMGQEVILRCVPISNHLYFYWYRQILGQKVEFLVSFYNNEISEKSEIFDDQFSVERPDGSNFTLKIRSTKLEDSAMYFCASRRLAGGTYNEQFFGPGTRLTVL.

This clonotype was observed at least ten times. CDR3 residues: CASSYEPGNTEKLFF. Here the CDR3 DNA reads TGTGCCAGCAGTTATGAACCGGGGAACACTGAAAAACTGTTTTTT. The chain uses TRBV27 and TRBJ1-4, with unresolved D. The V end was cut by 4 bases, the J end by 7 bases, with 16 bases between. Germline V gene sequence: CDR1 MNHEY, CDR2 SMNVEV (reference sequence). This CDR3 is 15 amino acids long.

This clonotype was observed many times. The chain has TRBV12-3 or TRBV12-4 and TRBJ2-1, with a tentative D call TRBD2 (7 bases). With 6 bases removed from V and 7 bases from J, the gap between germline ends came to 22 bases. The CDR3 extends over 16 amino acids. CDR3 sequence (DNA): TGTGCCAGCAGGACCGAGTGGGGGGGCGGTTGGAATGAGCAGTTCTTC. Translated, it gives CASRTEWGGGWNEQFF.

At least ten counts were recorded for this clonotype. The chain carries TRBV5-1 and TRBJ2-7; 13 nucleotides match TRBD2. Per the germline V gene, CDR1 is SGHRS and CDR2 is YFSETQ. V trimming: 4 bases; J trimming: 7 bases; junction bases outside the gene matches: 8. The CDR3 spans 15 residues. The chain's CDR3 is CASSLPGTSGTEQYF. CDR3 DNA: TGCGCCAGCAGCCTACCCGGGACTAGCGGGACTGAGCAGTACTTC.

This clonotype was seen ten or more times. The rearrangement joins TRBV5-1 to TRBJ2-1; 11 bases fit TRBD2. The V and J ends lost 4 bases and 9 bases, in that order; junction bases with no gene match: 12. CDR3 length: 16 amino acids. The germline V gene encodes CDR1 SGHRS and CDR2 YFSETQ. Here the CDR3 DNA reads TGCGCCAGCAGCCTCAATAGCGGGAGGGCCGCGGGTGAGCAGTTCTTC. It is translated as CASSLNSGRAAGEQFF.

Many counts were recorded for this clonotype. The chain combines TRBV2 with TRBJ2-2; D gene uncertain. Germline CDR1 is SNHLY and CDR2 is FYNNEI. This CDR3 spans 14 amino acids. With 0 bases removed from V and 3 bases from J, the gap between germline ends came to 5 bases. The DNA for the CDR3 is TGTGCCAGCAGTGAAGCGGGTTACACCGGGGAGCTGTTTTTT. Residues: CASSEAGYTGELFF.

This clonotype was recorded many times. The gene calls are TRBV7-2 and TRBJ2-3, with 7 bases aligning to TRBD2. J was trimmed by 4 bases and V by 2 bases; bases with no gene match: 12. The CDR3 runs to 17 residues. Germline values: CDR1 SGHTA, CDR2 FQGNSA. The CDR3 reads CASSLLGGRLVSDTQYF. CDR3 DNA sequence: TGTGCCAGCAGCTTACTTGGCGGGAGATTGGTATCAGATACGCAGTATTTT.

The CDR3: CASSFPPGGYTF. CDR3 in DNA: TGTGCCAGCAGCTTCCCGCCAGGTGGCTACACCTTC. The J gene is TRBJ1-2, the V gene TRBV7-2; the D is unclear. The CDR3 totals 12 residues. CDR1 and CDR2 (germline): SGHTA, FQGNSA. V dropped 3 bases and J dropped 7 bases, with 9 bases sitting between them.

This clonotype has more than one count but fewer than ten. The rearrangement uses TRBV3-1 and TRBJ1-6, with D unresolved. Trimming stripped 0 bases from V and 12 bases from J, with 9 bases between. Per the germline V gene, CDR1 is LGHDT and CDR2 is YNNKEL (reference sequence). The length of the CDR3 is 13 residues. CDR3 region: CASSQDERRPLHF. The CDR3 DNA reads TGTGCCAGCAGCCAAGATGAGAGGAGACCCCTCCACTTT.